The sequence of this TCR beta chain was determined in a study of CD8+ T cells in alopecia areata. The study's findings and limits: Alopecia totalis/universalis scalp especially showed more expanded CD8+ clones than normal scalp.

This sample's treatment: oral pan-JAK inhibitor, 5-10 mg twice daily. Concerning this clone: Its antigen is undetermined.

RNA was extracted and reverse transcribed into cDNA as the sequencing template. Profiled with immunoSEQ multiplex PCR; TCRdb holds only in-frame clones, not every one. The sample includes around 200,000 clones, about three fifths seen only once; the top ten take 4% to 4.5%. V was clipped by 0 bases and J by 0 bases, with 8 bases between them. The CDR3 spans 15 residues. Germline CDR1 reads ENHRY; CDR2 reads SYGVKD. This TCR derives from a human donor with alopecia areata. Sequencing was performed on CD4+ T cells sorted from blood, taken at week 4, from a patient treated with tofacitinib. The rearrangement joins TRBV10-3 to TRBJ2-5, with D hard to call. The CDR3 loop reads CAISESSEYQETQYF. As DNA, the CDR3 is TGTGCCATCAGTGAGTCATCCGAGTACCAAGAGACCCAGTACTTC.